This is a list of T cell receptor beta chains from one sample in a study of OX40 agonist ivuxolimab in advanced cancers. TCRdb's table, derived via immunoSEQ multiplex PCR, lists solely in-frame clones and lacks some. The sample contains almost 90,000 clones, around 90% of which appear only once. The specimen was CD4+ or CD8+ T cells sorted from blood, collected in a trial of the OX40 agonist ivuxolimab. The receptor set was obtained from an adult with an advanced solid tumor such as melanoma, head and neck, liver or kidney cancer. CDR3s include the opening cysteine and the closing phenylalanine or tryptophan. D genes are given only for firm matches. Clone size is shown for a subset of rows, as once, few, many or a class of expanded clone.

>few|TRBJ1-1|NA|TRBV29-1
TGCAGCGTTGAGAGGGAGACGAACACTGAAGCTTTCTTT
CSVERETNTEAFF
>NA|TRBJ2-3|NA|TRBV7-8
TGTGCCAGCAGCTTCCGACTAGTCGGGGGAGATACGCAGTATTTT
CASSFRLVGGDTQYF
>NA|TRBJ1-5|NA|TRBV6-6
TGTGCCAGCAGCGGGGCTAGCAATCAGCCCCAGCATTTT
CASSGASNQPQHF
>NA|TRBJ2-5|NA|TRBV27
TGTGCCAGCAGTTTAACCCTAGCAGGAGAGACCCAGTACTTC
CASSLTLAGETQYF
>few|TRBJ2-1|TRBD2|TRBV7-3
TGTGCCAGCAGGCCCGGGAGCGGGGGGGCCCATGAGCAGTTCTTC
CASRPGSGGAHEQFF
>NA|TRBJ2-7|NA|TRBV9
TGTGCCAGCAGCAGTCAACAGGGATTTCAGTATCGGGACGAGCAGTACTTC
CASSSQQGFQYRDEQYF
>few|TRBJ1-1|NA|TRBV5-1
TGCGCCAGCAGCTTGTTGGAGGCGAACACTGAAGCTTTCTTT
CASSLLEANTEAFF
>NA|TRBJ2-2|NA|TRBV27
TGTGCCAGCAGTTTACGCCTAGTTGGCTTAGCTTCGGGGGAGCTGTTTTTT
CASSLRLVGLASGELFF
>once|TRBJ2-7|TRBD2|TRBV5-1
TGCGCCAGCAACCGGGGGGATTCCTACGAGCAGTACTTC
CASNRGDSYEQYF
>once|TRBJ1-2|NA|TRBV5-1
TGCGCCAGCAGCTTCTCCCAGAACTATGGCTACACCTTC
CASSFSQNYGYTF
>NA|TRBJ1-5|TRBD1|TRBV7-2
TGTGCCAGCAGCTCGGACAGGGGGCATCAGCCCCAGCATTTT
CASSSDRGHQPQHF
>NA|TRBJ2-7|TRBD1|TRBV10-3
TGTGCCATCAGTTCACCGGCAGGGGGCGCATCCTACGAGCAGTACTTC
CAISSPAGGASYEQYF
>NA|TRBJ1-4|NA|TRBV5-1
TGCGCCAGCAGCTACGGGGGTAATGAAAAACTGTTTTTT
CASSYGGNEKLFF
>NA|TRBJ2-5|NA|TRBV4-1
TGCGCCAGCAGCTTTCAGCAGGGGCAAGAGACCCAGTACTTC
CASSFQQGQETQYF
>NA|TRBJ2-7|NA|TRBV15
TGTGCCACCAGCAGAGATCAACGGAACTACGAGCAGTACTTC
CATSRDQRNYEQYF
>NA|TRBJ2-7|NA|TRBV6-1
TGTGCCAGCAGTGCGACAGCTTTCTCCTACGAGCAGTACTTC
CASSATAFSYEQYF
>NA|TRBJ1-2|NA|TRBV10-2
TGCGCCAGCAGTGAGTCGCTTGGGATCTTTGGCTACACCTTC
CASSESLGIFGYTF
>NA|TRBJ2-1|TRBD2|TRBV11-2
TGTGCCAGCAGCCCGGGGCTAGCGGGGCCTGACTCCTACAATGAGCAGTTCTTC
CASSPGLAGPDSYNEQFF
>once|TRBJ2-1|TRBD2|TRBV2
TGTGCCAGCAGTGACCTAGCGGGAGGGCCCGGTGAGCAGTTCTTC
CASSDLAGGPGEQFF
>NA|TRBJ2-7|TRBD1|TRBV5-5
TGTGCCAGCACCACGACAGGGACGTACTACGAGCAGTACTTC
CASTTTGTYYEQYF
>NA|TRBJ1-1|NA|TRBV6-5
TGTGCCAGCAGGCCCGCTGGGGCGGCGAACACTGAAGCTTTCTTT
CASRPAGAANTEAFF
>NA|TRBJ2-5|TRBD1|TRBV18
TGTGCCAGCTCACCGTTCCGACAGGGTTTGGAGACCCAGTACTTC
CASSPFRQGLETQYF